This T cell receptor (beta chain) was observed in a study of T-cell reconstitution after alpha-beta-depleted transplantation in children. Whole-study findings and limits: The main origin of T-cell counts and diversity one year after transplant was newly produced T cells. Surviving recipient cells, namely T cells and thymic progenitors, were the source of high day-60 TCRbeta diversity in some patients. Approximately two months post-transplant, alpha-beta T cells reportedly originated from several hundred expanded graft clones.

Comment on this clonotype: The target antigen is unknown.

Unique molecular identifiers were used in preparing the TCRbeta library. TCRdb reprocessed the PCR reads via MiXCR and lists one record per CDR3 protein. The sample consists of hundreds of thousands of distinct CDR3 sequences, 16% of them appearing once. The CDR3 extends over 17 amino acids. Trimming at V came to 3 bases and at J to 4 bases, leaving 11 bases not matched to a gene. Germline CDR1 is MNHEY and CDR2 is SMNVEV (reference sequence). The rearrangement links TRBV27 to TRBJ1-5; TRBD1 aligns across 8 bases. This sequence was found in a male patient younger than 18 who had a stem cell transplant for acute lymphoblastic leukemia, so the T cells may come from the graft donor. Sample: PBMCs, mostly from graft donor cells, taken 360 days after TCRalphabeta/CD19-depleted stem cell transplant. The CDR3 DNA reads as TGTGCCAGCAGTTTGGGGACAGGAAGGAGTCCTAATCAGCCCCAGCATTTT. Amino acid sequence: CASSLGTGRSPNQPQHF.